This T cell receptor beta chain came from a study of graft-versus-host responses after intestinal transplantation. About the research overall: Following induction with anti-thymocyte globulin, all recipients were given tacrolimus and steroids for about 3 years.

CDR3 size: 14 residues. V gave up 4 bases and J gave up 7 bases, with 17 bases separating them. CDR1 and CDR2 from the germline V gene are MNHEY and SMNVEV (reference sequence). Study-wide findings and caveats: Peak circulating GvH clone levels were associated with early post-transplant HvG declines.

Measured with immunoSEQ multiplex PCR; TCRdb has only the in-frame clones, and not every one. The repertoire consists of around 100,000 clones, with 85% to 95% occurring once and the leading ten covering 1.2%. With regard to this clone: Antigen: not known.

The receptor was derived from a human donor who was the organ donor for an intestinal transplant. The genes are TRBV27 and TRBJ2-7; TRBD2 is a possible D gene (6 bases). Sequencing used unstimulated CD8+ T cells sorted from spleen or lymph node cells, obtained before transplant. The CDR3 spells CASSSTLSRGEQYF. DNA for the CDR3: TGTGCCAGCAGTTCTACCCTCTCGCGGGGAGAGCAGTACTTC.